The 23 T cell receptor beta chains below come from one sample, sequenced in a study of shared clonotypes between healthy human individuals. Generated by immunoSEQ multiplex PCR, the TCRdb table keeps only in-frame clones and is missing some. The sample contains millions of clones, over 85% of which appear only once. Sequenced: naive CD4+ T cells from PBMCs. Regarding subset: CD45RA+ positively selected. These receptors were taken from a man aged 18 to 35 in good health. Some clones in this sample may be carry-over from other donors' samples.

This sequence joins TRBV29-1 and TRBJ2-5; either TRBD1 or TRBD2 may supply D (5 bases each). The CDR3 spans 14 residues. Trimming took off 6 bases at V and 2 bases at J, with 16 bases between the two ends. Looked up from germline, CDR1 is SQVTM and CDR2 is ANQGSEA. Here the CDR3 reads CSVPGPILQETQYF. In nucleotides, the CDR3 is TGCAGCGTCCCGGGACCGATACTTCAAGAGACCCAGTACTTC.

This sequence joins TRBV27 and TRBJ2-2, with 7 nucleotides matching TRBD1. This CDR3 spans 14 amino acids. V dropped 7 bases and J dropped 4; count of bases not matched to a gene: 6. Germline-derived CDR1 and CDR2 are MNHEY and SMNVEV (reference sequence). CDR3 in amino acids: CASKKTGSTGELFF. The CDR3 DNA follows: TGTGCCAGCAAGAAGACAGGGAGCACCGGGGAGCTGTTTTTT.

J is TRBJ2-1 and V is TRBV5-1; D not resolved. The CDR3 is 14 amino acids. The V gene's germline CDR1 is SGHRS and CDR2 YFSETQ. V was shortened by 2 bases and J by 7 bases, with 13 bases between the two germline ends. CDR3 in DNA: TGCGCCAGCAGCTTAACTCAGGTCACTAATGAGCAGTTCTTC. It is translated as CASSLTQVTNEQFF.

Comments on this clone: The same CDR3 arises from other DNA sequences in this sample as well. The rearrangement joins TRBV9 to TRBJ2-3, with a weak D call TRBD2 (6 bases). V was shortened by 0 bases and J by 0 bases, with 11 bases between the two germline ends. CDR1 SGDLS and CDR2 YYNGEE come from the germline V gene. This CDR3 spans 16 amino acids. The chain's CDR3 is CASSVEGGASTDTQYF. The CDR3 DNA reads TGTGCCAGCAGCGTAGAGGGCGGGGCTAGCACAGATACGCAGTATTTT.

V usage is TRBV28 and J usage is TRBJ2-7, with a weak D call TRBD2 (6 bases). Germline CDR1 reads MDHEN; CDR2 reads SYDVKM. The CDR3 sequence is 15 residues long. Trimming took 6 bases from V and 3 from J, leaving 18 bases between them. The CDR3 DNA reads TGTGCCAGCAGGCGAGGGTGGCAGGAGGGCTACGAGCAGTACTTC. This gives the protein CASRRGWQEGYEQYF.

For this clone: The sample contains more than one DNA sequence encoding this CDR3. The chain joins TRBV6-1 to TRBJ1-5; possibly TRBD1 for D (5 bases). The CDR3 is 13 amino acids. The germline V and J ends were trimmed by 4 bases and 5 bases, with 9 bases remaining between them. Germline V lookup: CDR1 MNHNS, CDR2 SASEGT. The CDR3: CASSGTGDQPQHF. As DNA, the CDR3 is TGTGCCAGCAGTGGCACAGGCGATCAGCCCCAGCATTTT.

The chain combines TRBV12-5 with TRBJ2-2; 11 bases agree with TRBD1. The CDR3 is 12 residues long. Unmatched junction bases numbered 1, after V lost 9 bases and J lost 7 bases. The germline V gene has CDR1 LGHNT and CDR2 FRNRAP. The CDR3 region is CASGTGGGELFF. CDR3 nucleotide sequence: TGTGCTAGCGGGACAGGGGGCGGGGAGCTGTTTTTT.

This clone has a handful of counts. The V gene is TRBV6-5, the J gene TRBJ1-1; D gene uncertain. V lost 10 bases and J lost 4, with 19 bases in between. The CDR3 is 14 residues long. Germline V gene sequence: CDR1 MNHEY, CDR2 SVGAGI. CDR3 residues: CATGLGRTGTEAFF. CDR3 nucleotide sequence: TGTGCCACCGGACTAGGGCGCACTGGCACTGAAGCTTTCTTT.

The gene calls are TRBV7-2 and TRBJ1-5; possible D gene TRBD1, 6 bases. CDR1 and CDR2 (germline): SGHTA, FQGNSA. Trimming stripped 5 bases from V and 7 bases from J, with 18 bases between. The CDR3 extends over 15 amino acids. CDR3 nucleotide sequence: TGTGCCAGCAGCCTCGGAGGGGGTTCGGGCCAGCCCCAGCATTTT. Its protein is CASSLGGGSGQPQHF.

The V call is TRBV30, the J call TRBJ2-7, with TRBD1 identical over 8 bases. The V gene's germline CDR1 is GTSNPN and CDR2 SVGIG (reference sequence). The CDR3 covers 13 residues. V lost 4 bases to trimming and J lost 9 bases; unmatched junction nucleotides: 11. This CDR3 is CAWNTGQGQRQYF. CDR3 DNA sequence: TGTGCCTGGAACACTGGACAGGGCCAACGGCAGTACTTC.

The chain uses TRBV7-9 and TRBJ2-3; TRBD2 matches at 8 bases. The CDR3 totals 18 residues. Germline lookup yields CDR1 SEHNR and CDR2 FQNEAQ (reference sequence). After removal of 5 bases from V and 2 bases from J, the junction contained 15 bases not matched to a gene. In DNA form, the CDR3 reads TGTGCCAGCAGCCCCCGTGACGGGGCGGGAGGCGTCACAGATACGCAGTATTTT. It is translated as CASSPRDGAGGVTDTQYF.

The chain couples TRBV5-1 to TRBJ1-4; TRBD1 matches at 9 bases. In germline, CDR1 is SGHRS, CDR2 YFSETQ. CDR3 length equals 15 residues. The junction had 9 bases not matched to a gene; V was cut back by 4 bases and J by 8 bases. Written as DNA, the CDR3 is TGCGCCAGCAGCAGGATAACAGGGGGCAGGGAAAAACTGTTTTTT. Translating it yields CASSRITGGREKLFF. Based on the CDR3 plus reference TRBV5-1 and TRBJ1-4, the full variable domain is KAGVTQTPRYLIKTRGQQVTLSCSPISGHRSVSWYQQTPGQGLQFLFEYFSETQRNKGNFPGRFSGRQFSNSRSEMNVSTLELGDSALYLCASSRITGGREKLFFGSGTQLSVL.

This chain connects TRBV5-1 to TRBJ2-4, with D tentatively TRBD2 (5 bases). The CDR3 totals 15 residues. Germline CDR1 SGHRS, CDR2 YFSETQ. Trimming cost V 3 bases and J 5 bases, with 15 bases left between them. CDR3 sequence reads: CASSSQNSGQNIQYF. CDR3 DNA: TGCGCCAGCAGCTCTCAAAACAGCGGTCAAAACATTCAGTACTTC.

This clone came up once. V and J are TRBV19 and TRBJ1-5; D possibly corresponds to TRBD1 (6 bases). The germline gives CDR1 LNHDA, CDR2 SQIVND (reference sequence). Trimming stripped 5 bases from V and 4 bases from J, with 18 bases between. The CDR3 totals 16 residues. The CDR3 DNA is TGTGCCAGTAGTGGCCCTGGGGGGGCTGGGAATCAGCCCCAGCATTTT. It codes for CASSGPGGAGNQPQHF.

V gene TRBV5-1 combines with J gene TRBJ1-5; TRBD1 might be the D (5 bases). This CDR3 comprises 14 residues. Germline loops: CDR1 SGHRS, CDR2 YFSETQ. Deletions cut 0 bases from V and 6 bases from J, with 10 bases between. The CDR3: CASSLVQGGQPQHF. Written as DNA, the CDR3 is TGCGCCAGCAGCTTGGTCCAGGGAGGTCAGCCCCAGCATTTT.

For this clone: The same CDR3 is also encoded by other DNA sequences in this sample. The chain couples TRBV11-3 to TRBJ2-1, with 9 bases that match TRBD1. The length of the CDR3 is 15 residues. V lost 6 bases and J lost 0; bases outside the gene matches: 3. The germline V gene has CDR1 SGHNT and CDR2 YENEEA. The CDR3 here is CASSPGQGSYNEQFF. The CDR3 region has the DNA TGTGCCAGCAGTCCGGGACAGGGCTCCTACAATGAGCAGTTCTTC.

This rearrangement joins TRBV5-1 to TRBJ1-1; D is ambiguous. The CDR3 consists of 15 residues. Looked up from germline, CDR1 is SGHRS and CDR2 is YFSETQ. Trimming shortened V by 3 bases and J by 3 bases, and 15 bases separated the two germline ends. In nucleotides, the CDR3 is TGCGCCAGCAGCTCTAGACCTCAGGAGGACACTGAAGCTTTCTTT. It specifies CASSSRPQEDTEAFF.

The chain joins TRBV29-1 to TRBJ2-4; D remains unclear. The germline CDR1 and CDR2 sequences are SQVTM and ANQGSEA. Trimming took off 2 bases at V and 6 bases at J, with 5 bases between the two ends. The CDR3 has 11 residues. This chain's CDR3 is CSVELGNIQYF. The CDR3, as DNA: TGCAGCGTTGAATTGGGAAACATTCAGTACTTC.

The CDR3 sequence: CASSLGGGRANTGELFF. In DNA, the CDR3 is TGTGCCAGCAGCTTGGGAGGGGGCAGAGCAAACACCGGGGAGCTGTTTTTT. The V and J genes are TRBV5-6 and TRBJ2-2; 7 nucleotides line up with TRBD1. V lost 0 bases, J lost 2 bases, and 7 bases stayed unmatched. CDR1 is SGHDT, CDR2 YYEEEE, per germline. CDR3 length equals 17 residues.

The chain links TRBV7-2 to TRBJ1-5, with D unresolved. The ends were cut back, 0 bases at V and 6 bases at J, with 12 bases in the middle. The CDR3 sequence is 15 residues long. Germline V CDR1 and CDR2: SGHTA, FQGNSA. CDR3 protein: CASSLASGERQPQHF. CDR3 in DNA: TGTGCCAGCAGCTTAGCCTCGGGAGAACGTCAGCCCCAGCATTTT.

Comments on this clone: Additional DNA sequences in this sample encode the identical CDR3. The chain uses TRBV5-1 and TRBJ2-5; a possible D gene is TRBD1 (6 bases). V lost 1 base and J lost 1, with 11 bases in between. The CDR3 is 15 amino acids. Germline values: CDR1 SGHRS, CDR2 YFSETQ. For the CDR3, the DNA is TGCGCCAGCAGCTTGCTGGGACAATCCCAAGAGACCCAGTACTTC. This encodes CASSLLGQSQETQYF.

As regards this clone: Other nucleotide sequences from this sample produce the same CDR3. The chain joins TRBV5-1 to TRBJ2-3, with 9 positions matching TRBD1. Trimming removed 1 base from V and 4 bases from J; junction bases left unmatched: 4. The CDR3 consists of 15 residues. Germline CDR1 is SGHRS and CDR2 is YFSETQ. The CDR3 DNA reads as TGCGCCAGCAGCTTGATTACAGGGGGCGCAGATACGCAGTATTTT. Translation: CASSLITGGADTQYF.

On this clone itself: Distinct nucleotide sequences in the sample also encode this CDR3. The chain couples TRBV2 to TRBJ1-5; D gene ambiguous. Germline CDR1 is SNHLY and CDR2 is FYNNEI. CDR3 size: 13 residues. V dropped 6 bases and J dropped 0 bases, with 6 bases sitting between them. The CDR3 region is CASRRDSNQPQHF. CDR3 DNA sequence: TGTGCCAGCAGGAGAGATAGCAATCAGCCCCAGCATTTT.